Listed below are T cell receptor beta chains from one sample, sequenced in a study of shared clonotypes between healthy human individuals. The assay was immunoSEQ multiplex PCR, and TCRdb's table has in-frame clones only and misses some. This table has hundreds of thousands of clones, 96% appearing once. The sample comprised memory CD8+ T cells sorted from blood. The source of these receptors is a man younger than 45 in good health. CDR3s include the opening cysteine and the closing phenylalanine or tryptophan. The order of the fields is V gene, clone size, J gene, D gene, CDR3 DNA, CDR3 protein. The D gene is left open where the match is weak. Rows may omit the clone size; those that give it use once, few, many or a size class.

>TRBV7-7|once|TRBJ2-7|.
TGTGCTAGCAGCCCAGTGGGGGGCGAGCAGTACTTC
CASSPVGGEQYF
>TRBV5-1|.|TRBJ1-5|.
TGCGCCAGCAGCTTGGTTGGGTCCCAGCCCCAGCATTTT
CASSLVGSQPQHF
>TRBV10-3|.|TRBJ1-2|.
TGTGCCATCAGTGAGGACAACTATGGCTACACCTTC
CAISEDNYGYTF
>TRBV19|.|TRBJ1-2|.
TGTGCCAGTAGTATGGAGGGGTACTATGGCTACACCTTC
CASSMEGYYGYTF
>TRBV19|.|TRBJ2-3|TRBD2
TGTGCCAGTAGCCTACCTCGGACTAGCGGGAGTCCAGATACGCAGTATTTT
CASSLPRTSGSPDTQYF
>TRBV7-2|.|TRBJ2-3|TRBD2
TGTGCCAGCAGCTTAAAAAAAACTAGCGGATCCCTCAGGGATACGCAGTATTTT
CASSLKKTSGSLRDTQYF
>TRBV5-1|once|TRBJ1-1|.
TGCGCCAGCAGCAATACGGCGAACACTGAAGCTTTCTTT
CASSNTANTEAFF
>TRBV14|.|TRBJ2-7|.
TGTGCCAGCAGCCAAGGATGGAGGGGGGAGCAGTACTTC
CASSQGWRGEQYF
>TRBV5-1|.|TRBJ2-7|TRBD2
TGCGCCAGCAGCTTGACTAGCGGGAACTACGAGCAGTACTTC
CASSLTSGNYEQYF
>TRBV6-1|.|TRBJ2-7|.
TGTGCCAGCAGTGAAGGGGTTAGCGGCTACGAGCAGTACTTC
CASSEGVSGYEQYF
>TRBV7-9|.|TRBJ2-3|TRBD2
TGTGCCAGCAGCTTTCCAACTAGCGGCTCTTTCACAGATACGCAGTATTTT
CASSFPTSGSFTDTQYF
>TRBV28|.|TRBJ1-5|.
TGTGCCAGCAGTTTAATGGCAGGGGCCAATCAGCCCCAGCATTTT
CASSLMAGANQPQHF
>TRBV7-7|.|TRBJ2-7|TRBD2
TGTGCTAGCAGCTTAGTGGTCACTAGCGGTTTAACTTACGAGCAGTACTTC
CASSLVVTSGLTYEQYF
>TRBV5-6|.|TRBJ2-7|TRBD1
TGTGCCAGCAGCGCCTCCGGGACAGGGCTCTACGAGCAGTACTTC
CASSASGTGLYEQYF
>TRBV18|.|TRBJ2-7|TRBD1
TGTGCCAGCTCACCGACAGGGGACGAGCAGTACTTC
CASSPTGDEQYF
>TRBV7-2|.|TRBJ2-2|.
TGTGCCAGCAGCTTAGCGCTAGGGGCCGGGGAGCTGTTTTTT
CASSLALGAGELFF
>TRBV30|.|TRBJ1-1|.
TGTGCCTGGATCACAGGGCCTGAAGCTTTCTTT
CAWITGPEAFF
>TRBV2|.|TRBJ2-3|.
TGTGCCAGCAGCGCCCGGGCAGATACGCAGTATTTT
CASSARADTQYF
>TRBV21-1|.|TRBJ2-7|.
TGTGCCAGCATCCTAGACAGGGAGTGCGAGCAGTACTTC
CASILDRECEQYF
>TRBV7-8|.|TRBJ2-2|.
TGTGCCAGCAGAGTGCCGAGGGCCGGGGAGCTGTTTTTT
CASRVPRAGELFF
>TRBV4-2|.|TRBJ1-5|.
TGTGCCAGCTCCCAATACTTTAGGCGAAGTTCAGGCAATCAGCCCCAGCATTTT
CASSQYFRRSSGNQPQHF
>TRBV7-2|.|TRBJ2-5|TRBD2
TGTGCCAGCAGTCTTAGCGGGATTGAGGAGACCCAGTACTTC
CASSLSGIEETQYF
>TRBV7-8|.|TRBJ2-1|TRBD2
TGTGCCAGCAGCTTAGCAGGGGAGGGTGAGCAGTTCTTC
CASSLAGEGEQFF